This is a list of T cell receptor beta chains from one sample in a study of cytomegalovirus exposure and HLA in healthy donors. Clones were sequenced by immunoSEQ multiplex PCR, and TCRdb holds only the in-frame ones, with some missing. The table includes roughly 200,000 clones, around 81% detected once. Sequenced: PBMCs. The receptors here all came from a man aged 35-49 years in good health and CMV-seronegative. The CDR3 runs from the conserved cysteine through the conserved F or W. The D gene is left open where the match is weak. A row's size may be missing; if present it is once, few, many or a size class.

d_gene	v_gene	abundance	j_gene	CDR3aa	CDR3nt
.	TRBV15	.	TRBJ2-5	CATSSNRAGETQYF	TGTGCCACCAGCAGTAACAGGGCTGGAGAGACCCAGTACTTC
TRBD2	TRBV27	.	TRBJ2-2	CASGTSGNTGELFF	TGTGCCAGTGGGACTAGCGGGAACACCGGGGAGCTGTTTTTT
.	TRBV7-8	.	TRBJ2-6	CASSLRGGSTFSGANVLTF	TGTGCCAGCAGCTTAAGGGGCGGATCGACGTTCTCTGGGGCCAACGTCCTGACTTTC
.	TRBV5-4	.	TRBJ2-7	CASSLDRSYEQYF	TGTGCCAGCAGCTTGGACAGGAGTTACGAGCAGTACTTC
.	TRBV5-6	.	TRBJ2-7	CASSPDRGSYEQYF	TGTGCCAGCAGCCCGGACAGAGGCTCCTACGAGCAGTACTTC
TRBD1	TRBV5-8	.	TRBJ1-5	CASSGGTGWSNQPQHF	TGTGCCAGCAGCGGGGGGACAGGGTGGAGCAATCAGCCCCAGCATTTT
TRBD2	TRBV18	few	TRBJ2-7	CASSTNSGSLSEQYF	TGTGCCAGCTCGACAAATAGCGGGAGCTTAAGCGAGCAGTACTTC
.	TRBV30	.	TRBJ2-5	CAWGGRERGTQYF	TGTGCCTGGGGGGGGCGGGAGAGGGGGACCCAGTACTTC
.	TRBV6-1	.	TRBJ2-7	CASSEGSLYDRTNYEQYF	TGTGCCAGCAGTGAAGGCTCACTCTATGACAGGACGAACTACGAGCAGTACTTC
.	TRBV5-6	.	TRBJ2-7	CASSLSGPGEQYF	TGTGCCAGCAGCTTAAGTGGGCCAGGCGAGCAGTACTTC
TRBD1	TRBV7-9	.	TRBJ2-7	CASSFTGQTYEQYF	TGTGCCAGCAGCTTTACGGGACAGACCTACGAGCAGTACTTC
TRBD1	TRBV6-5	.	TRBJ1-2	CASSYVAGGTGGYTF	TGTGCCAGCAGTTACGTGGCAGGGGGCACGGGTGGCTACACCTTC
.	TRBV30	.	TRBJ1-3	CALGSPSFGNTIYF	TGTGCCCTTGGGAGCCCTTCTTTCGGAAACACCATATATTTT
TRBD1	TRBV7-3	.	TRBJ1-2	CASSPGTGGNYGYTF	TGTGCCAGCAGCCCCGGGACAGGCGGTAACTATGGCTACACCTTC
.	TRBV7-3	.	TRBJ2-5	CASSGGARETQYF	TGTGCCAGCAGCGGGGGGGCGAGAGAGACCCAGTACTTC
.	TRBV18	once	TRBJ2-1	CASSPDLYPTYNEQFF	TGTGCCAGCTCACCGGACTTATACCCTACTTACAATGAGCAGTTCTTC
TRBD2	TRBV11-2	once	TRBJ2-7	CASKVLAGGHIYEQYF	TGTGCCAGCAAAGTCCTGGCGGGAGGGCACATCTACGAGCAGTACTTC
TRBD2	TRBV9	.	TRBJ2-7	CASSGGLADTYEQYF	TGTGCCAGCAGCGGGGGACTAGCGGATACCTACGAGCAGTACTTC
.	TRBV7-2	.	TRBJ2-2	CASSLRRITGELFF	TGTGCCAGCAGCTTAAGGCGGATCACCGGGGAGCTGTTTTTT
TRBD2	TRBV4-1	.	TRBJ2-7	CASSQRSAGGPTYEQYF	TGCGCCAGCAGCCAGCGGTCAGCGGGAGGGCCGACCTACGAGCAGTACTTC
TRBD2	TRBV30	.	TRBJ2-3	CALASGRASDTQYF	TGTGCCTTGGCTAGCGGGAGGGCGTCAGATACGCAGTATTTT
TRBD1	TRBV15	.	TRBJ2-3	CATSRGQGVTDTQYF	TGTGCCACCAGCAGAGGACAGGGGGTAACAGATACGCAGTATTTT
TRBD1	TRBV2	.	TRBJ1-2	CASSEAKQGVKGYTF	TGTGCCAGCAGTGAAGCGAAACAGGGGGTAAAGGGCTACACCTTC
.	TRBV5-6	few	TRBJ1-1	CASSWGGGANTEAFF	TGTGCCAGCAGCTGGGGAGGGGGAGCGAACACTGAAGCTTTCTTT
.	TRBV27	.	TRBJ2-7	CASSSAVGGPYEQYF	TGTGCCAGCAGTTCGGCAGTGGGGGGACCCTACGAGCAGTACTTC
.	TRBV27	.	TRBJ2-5	CASSLLGGWAETQYF	TGTGCCAGCAGTTTATTGGGAGGTTGGGCGGAGACCCAGTACTTC
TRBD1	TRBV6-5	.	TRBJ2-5	CASSPERGRETQYF	TGTGCCAGCAGTCCCGAGAGGGGGCGGGAGACCCAGTACTTC
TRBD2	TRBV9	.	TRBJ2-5	CASSTSGVQETQYF	TGTGCCAGCAGCACTAGCGGGGTCCAAGAGACCCAGTACTTC
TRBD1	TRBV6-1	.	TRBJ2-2	CASSEYETGHAGELFF	TGTGCCAGCAGTGAATACGAGACAGGGCACGCCGGGGAGCTGTTTTTT
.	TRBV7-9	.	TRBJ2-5	CASSLTGSYQETQYF	TGTGCCAGCAGCTTAACGGGGAGTTACCAAGAGACCCAGTACTTC
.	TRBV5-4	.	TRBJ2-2	CASSYPQQVPGELFF	TGTGCCAGCAGCTACCCTCAACAGGTTCCCGGGGAGCTGTTTTTT
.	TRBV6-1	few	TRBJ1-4	CASSETGEKLFF	TGTGCCAGCAGTGAGACGGGGGAAAAACTGTTTTTT
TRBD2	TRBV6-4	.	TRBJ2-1	CASSGTSGGPSFF	TGTGCCAGCAGCGGGACTAGCGGGGGGCCGTCTTTCTTC
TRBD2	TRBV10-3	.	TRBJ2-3	CAISEYRTSGTDTQYF	TGTGCCATCAGTGAGTACAGGACTAGCGGCACAGATACGCAGTATTTT
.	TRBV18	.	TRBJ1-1	CASSPREMNTEAFF	TGTGCCAGCTCACCACGGGAGATGAACACTGAAGCTTTCTTT
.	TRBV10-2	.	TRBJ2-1	CASSLSWNEQFF	TGCGCCAGCAGCCTGAGCTGGAATGAGCAGTTCTTC
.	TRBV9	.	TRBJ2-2	CASSVAPQTTGELFF	TGTGCCAGCAGCGTAGCCCCTCAGACTACCGGGGAGCTGTTTTTT
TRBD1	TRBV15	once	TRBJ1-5	CATSRKRQGTTQPQHF	TGTGCCACCAGCAGGAAACGACAGGGGACTACTCAGCCCCAGCATTTT
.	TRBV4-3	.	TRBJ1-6	CASSQDEGANDSPLHF	TGCGCCAGCAGCCAAGATGAAGGAGCGAACGATTCACCCCTCCACTTT
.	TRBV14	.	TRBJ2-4	CASSQTLGVLAKNIQYF	TGTGCCAGCAGCCAAACTTTAGGGGTTTTAGCCAAAAACATTCAGTACTTC
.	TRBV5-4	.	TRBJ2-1	CASSKGGGDNEQFF	TGTGCCAGCAGCAAAGGGGGCGGGGACAATGAGCAGTTCTTC
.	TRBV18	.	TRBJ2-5	CASSPGRAETQYF	TGTGCCAGCTCACCGGGCAGGGCGGAGACCCAGTACTTC
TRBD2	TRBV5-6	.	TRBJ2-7	CASSFGTTYEQYF	TGTGCCAGCAGCTTCGGGACTACCTACGAGCAGTACTTC
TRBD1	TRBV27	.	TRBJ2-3	CASSLGAGGMTDTQYF	TGTGCCAGCAGCTTAGGGGCAGGGGGCATGACAGATACGCAGTATTTT
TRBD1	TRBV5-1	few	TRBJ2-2	CATGTANTGELFF	TGCGCCACAGGGACAGCGAACACCGGGGAGCTGTTTTTT
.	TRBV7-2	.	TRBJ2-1	CASSPATRVYNEQFF	TGTGCCAGCAGCCCAGCGACTAGAGTCTACAATGAGCAGTTCTTC
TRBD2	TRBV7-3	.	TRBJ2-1	CASSARTSGFNNEQFF	TGTGCCAGCAGCGCGCGGACTAGCGGTTTCAACAATGAGCAGTTCTTC
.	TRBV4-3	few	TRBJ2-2	CASSQEQGGAGELFF	TGCGCCAGCAGCCAAGAACAGGGAGGGGCCGGGGAGCTGTTTTTT
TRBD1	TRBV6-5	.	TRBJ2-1	CASSSPGQGYNEQFF	TGTGCCAGCAGTTCGCCGGGACAGGGTTACAATGAGCAGTTCTTC
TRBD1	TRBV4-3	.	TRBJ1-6	CASSQDGDSNSPLHF	TGCGCCAGCAGCCAAGATGGGGACAGTAATTCACCCCTCCACTTT
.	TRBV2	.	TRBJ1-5	CASSLIQSSRQPQHF	TGTGCCAGCAGCCTAATACAGAGCTCAAGGCAGCCCCAGCATTTT
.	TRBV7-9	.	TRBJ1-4	CASSLDKVATNEKLFF	TGTGCCAGCAGCTTAGACAAAGTTGCAACTAATGAAAAACTGTTTTTT
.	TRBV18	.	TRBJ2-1	CASSPAWEEENYNEQFF	TGTGCCAGCTCACCGGCCTGGGAGGAGGAGAACTACAATGAGCAGTTCTTC
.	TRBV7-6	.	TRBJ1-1	CASSPDRGEAFF	TGTGCCAGCAGCCCGGATAGGGGTGAAGCTTTCTTT